The 14 T cell receptor beta chains reported below all come from one sample, sequenced in a study of OX40 agonist ivuxolimab in advanced cancers. Clones were sequenced by immunoSEQ multiplex PCR, and TCRdb holds only the in-frame ones, with some missing. The sample records 70,000 or so clones, about 90% being singletons. The source was CD4+ or CD8+ T cells sorted from blood, collected in a trial of the OX40 agonist ivuxolimab. The receptors derive from an adult with an advanced solid tumor such as melanoma, head and neck, liver or kidney cancer.

The CDR3: CASSLREVGANVLTF. CDR3 nucleotides: TGTGCCAGCAGCTTGCGGGAGGTTGGGGCCAACGTCCTGACTTTC. The J gene is TRBJ2-6, the V gene TRBV5-4; TRBD2 matches 7 bases. The J segment lost 3 bases and the V segment lost 1 base, leaving 1 base of the junction unmatched. The germline CDR1 and CDR2 sequences are SGHNT and YYREEE (reference sequence). The CDR3 totals 15 residues.

This chain uses TRBV30 with TRBJ2-3; 10 bases line up with TRBD1. CDR3 length: 13 amino acids. Germline assignment: CDR1 GTSNPN and CDR2 SVGIG (reference sequence). The V gene end was trimmed by 8 bases and the J gene end by 2 bases; junction bases not matched to a gene: 4. The CDR3 is CAGTGVNTDTQYF. For the CDR3, the DNA is TGTGCCGGGACAGGGGTCAACACAGATACGCAGTATTTT.

This chain joins TRBV5-1 and TRBJ1-1, with TRBD1 as a possible D gene (6 bases). The CDR3 is made up of 14 amino acids. V was shortened by 4 bases and J by 5 bases, with 15 bases between the two germline ends. Germline CDR1 reads SGHRS; CDR2 reads YFSETQ. DNA of the CDR3: TGCGCCAGCAGCAAATTAGGGGGGGCAACTGAAGCTTTCTTT. This sequence encodes CASSKLGGATEAFF.

The V and J genes are TRBV12-5 and TRBJ2-3; D unclear. Per germline, CDR1 LGHNT and CDR2 FRNRAP. V was shortened by 5 bases and J by 5 bases, with 20 bases between the two germline ends. This CDR3 comprises 16 residues. In DNA, the CDR3 is TGTGCTAGTGGTGCCACCCAGGTTAGGTCTGTAGATACGCAGTATTTT. It is translated as CASGATQVRSVDTQYF. Supplemented by reference TRBV12-5 and TRBJ2-3, the full variable domain reads DARVTQTPRHKVTEMGQEVTMRCQPILGHNTVFWYRQTMMQGLELLAYFRNRAPLDDSGMPKDRFSAEMPDATLATLKIQPSEPRDSAVYFCASGATQVRSVDTQYFGPGTRLTVL.

The CDR3 loop is CASSLGQGGTDTQYF. As DNA, the CDR3 is TGTGCCAGCAGTTTAGGGCAGGGCGGCACAGATACGCAGTATTTT. This rearrangement joins TRBV28 to TRBJ2-3; D possibly corresponds to TRBD1 (5 bases). Trimming shortened V by 2 bases and J by 1 base, and 10 bases separated the two germline ends. Looked up from germline, CDR1 is MDHEN and CDR2 is SYDVKM. This CDR3 is built from 15 residues.

By sample share, this clone is medium-sized. V and J are TRBV7-9 and TRBJ1-2; D is possibly TRBD1 (5 bases). Between the trimmed V and J ends, which lost 1 base and 7 bases, there was a span of 22 bases. Germline CDR1 is SEHNR and CDR2 is FQNEAQ (reference sequence). The CDR3 is made up of 17 amino acids. The CDR3 DNA is TGTGCCAGCAGCTTAGGATCGACTGACAGCCCATGGGGTGGCTACACCTTC. Encoded protein: CASSLGSTDSPWGGYTF.

The chain links TRBV25-1 to TRBJ1-1, with TRBD1 as a possible D gene (5 bases). V was cut by 1 base and J by 1 base, with 10 bases left in between. Germline CDR1 and CDR2: MGHDK and SYGVNS. The CDR3 extends over 15 amino acids. The DNA of the CDR3 is TGTGCCAGCAGTGAATGGAGGGGCCCGAACACTGAAGCTTTCTTT. It translates to CASSEWRGPNTEAFF.

The rearrangement uses TRBV18 and TRBJ2-7, with 7 bases matching TRBD2. The CDR3 has 16 residues. The trim removed 0 bases at V and 7 bases at J, leaving 12 bases unmatched. In germline, CDR1 is KGHSH, CDR2 LQKENI. Here the CDR3 DNA reads TGTGCCAGCTCACCACCGGGCAGCGGGGCCGGTCTTGAGCAGTACTTC. As protein: CASSPPGSGAGLEQYF.

This chain joins TRBV5-1 and TRBJ2-3; D is unclear. The V end lost 0 bases, the J end lost 1 base, and 9 bases lay between the germline ends. Germline assignment: CDR1 SGHRS and CDR2 YFSETQ. The CDR3 spans 15 residues. CDR3: CASSLGRPGTDTQYF. CDR3 nucleotide sequence: TGCGCCAGCAGCTTGGGTCGGCCAGGCACAGATACGCAGTATTTT.

This clone was recorded only once. The gene calls are TRBV28 and TRBJ1-5, with unresolved D. The CDR3 is 14 residues long. Per the germline V gene, CDR1 is MDHEN and CDR2 is SYDVKM. V lost 5 bases to trimming and J lost 6 bases, with 14 bases between them. CDR3 sequence (DNA): TGTGCCAGCAGTACCACTCGGCAATTTCAGCCCCAGCATTTT. Its translation is CASSTTRQFQPQHF. Complete variable domain (other parts from reference TRBV28 and TRBJ1-5): DVKVTQSSRYLVKRTGEKVFLECVQDMDHENMFWYRQDPGLGLRLIYFSYDVKMKEKGDIPEGYSVSREKKERFSLILESASTNQTSMYLCASSTTRQFQPQHFGDGTRLSIL.

This chain connects TRBV6-5 to TRBJ2-6; possibly TRBD2 for D (6 bases). Trimming stripped 6 bases from V and 0 bases from J, with 9 bases between. CDR1 and CDR2 from the germline V gene are MNHEY and SVGAGI. CDR3 length: 15 residues. The CDR3 sequence: CASSRGSSGANVLTF. The CDR3 DNA reads TGTGCCAGCAGCCGGGGGAGCTCTGGGGCCAACGTCCTGACTTTC.

This chain links TRBV7-6 with TRBJ2-7, with TRBD1 identical over 8 bases. Germline values: CDR1 SGHVS, CDR2 FNYEAQ. The trim removed 3 bases at V and 6 bases at J, leaving 4 bases unmatched. This CDR3 contains 13 residues. The CDR3 DNA reads as TGTGCCAGCAGCTTGGACAGGGTTAGCGAGCAGTACTTC. This codes for CASSLDRVSEQYF.

The rearrangement joins TRBV15 to TRBJ1-2; possibly TRBD1 for D (5 bases). From germline, CDR1 is LNHNV and CDR2 YYDKDF (reference sequence). Trimming stripped 4 bases from V and 0 bases from J, with 15 bases between. This CDR3 region has 16 residues. The CDR3 region has the DNA TGTGCCACCAGCACGTACCGGGACGTAGCTAACTATGGCTACACCTTC. Protein sequence: CATSTYRDVANYGYTF.

The rearrangement uses TRBV7-2 and TRBJ1-5, with D unclear. This CDR3 spans 13 amino acids. V lost 1 base and J lost 11, with 12 bases in between. Looked up from germline, CDR1 is SGHTA and CDR2 is FQGNSA. CDR3 loop: CASSLGFEWAQHF. CDR3 coding DNA: TGTGCCAGCAGCTTAGGTTTCGAGTGGGCCCAGCATTTT.